Sequencing of this T cell receptor beta chain was carried out in a study of blood T cell repertoires in COVID-19. Study as a whole: Nucleic acid was either cDNA or gDNA, and it came from T cells, B-cell-depleted T cells, or PBMCs.

This CDR3 region has 15 residues. Germline V lookup: CDR1 MNHEY, CDR2 SVGAGI. With 5 bases clipped from V and 1 base from J, the junction kept 4 bases outside the gene matches. Profiling relied on immunoSEQ multiplex PCR, and the TCRdb table lists in-frame clones only, not all of them. The sample includes 200,000 to 300,000 clones, roughly 79% of them seen just once. The sequence was obtained from a woman older than 75 with COVID-19, enrolled during active disease. Sequenced input: peripheral blood. The chain recombines TRBV6-5 with TRBJ2-3; TRBD1 matches 9 bases. The CDR3 reads CASSRTGDRTDTQYF. The CDR3 coding sequence is TGTGCCAGCAGTCGGACAGGGGACCGCACAGATACGCAGTATTTT.